Below, 27 T cell receptor beta chains from the same sample are listed, as sequenced in a study of T cells expressing NK-cell markers. One entry per CDR3 protein, without DNA, is what TCRdb gives after re-calling the 5' RACE reads. The sample has approximately 550,000 distinct CDR3 sequences; the top ten hold 3% to 4.5%. Sequenced material: blood T cells: a sorted CD56 or NKG2C T cell subset, CD4+ or CD8+ T cells, or bulk PBMC T cells (not recorded which). The receptors originated from a man between 18 and 35 years old in good health.

The chain combines TRBV15 with TRBJ2-1; TCRdb returns TRBD2, unconfirmable since there is no DNA. The CDR3 is 18 residues long. Germline assignment: CDR1 LNHNV and CDR2 YYDKDF (reference sequence). The CDR3 protein is CATSRGLAGSSSYNEQFF.

The rearrangement uses TRBV20-1 and TRBJ2-2; TCRdb gives TRBD2 as the D gene, but with no DNA this cannot be confirmed. The CDR3 runs to 13 residues. CDR1 and CDR2 (germline): DFQATT, SNEGSKA (reference sequence). CDR3 amino acids: CSAGGTRSGELFF.

This chain links TRBV7-2 with TRBJ2-5; TCRdb's D call, TRBD2, is unchecked because there is no DNA. The CDR3 totals 16 residues. Germline V gene lookup returns CDR1 SGHTA and CDR2 FQGNSA. This CDR3 reads CASSPVGLAGQETQYF.

The chain's CDR3 is CASNNEDLSSYEQYF. V gene TRBV5-1 combines with J gene TRBJ2-7; TCRdb's D call, TRBD2, is unchecked because there is no DNA. Germline V gives CDR1 SGHRS, CDR2 YFSETQ. The CDR3 is made up of 15 amino acids.

This chain connects TRBV30 to TRBJ2-6; TCRdb indicates TRBD1, and absent DNA this call remains unverified. Germline CDR1 is GTSNPN and CDR2 is SVGIG (reference sequence). CDR3 length: 16 amino acids. The CDR3 protein is CAWSGTGSSGANVLTF.

The chain combines TRBV5-1 with TRBJ2-1; without DNA, the TCRdb call of TRBD1 cannot be checked. Germline-derived CDR1 and CDR2 are SGHRS and YFSETQ. The CDR3 spans 14 residues. The CDR3 here is CASSLRDRADEQFF.

The chain combines TRBV6-2 or TRBV6-3 with TRBJ2-5; TCRdb returns TRBD2, unconfirmable since there is no DNA. Germline values: CDR1 MNHEY, CDR2 SVGEGT. The CDR3 is made up of 15 amino acids. The CDR3 spells CASSEKVSGQETQYF.

This chain connects TRBV12-3 or TRBV12-4 to TRBJ1-5; checking the TCRdb D call of TRBD1 is not possible without DNA. The CDR3 is made up of 16 amino acids. CDR3 amino acids: CASSARDRGPREPQHF.

This sequence joins TRBV7-2 and TRBJ2-1; with no DNA, the TCRdb D assignment of TRBD2 cannot be verified. The germline V gene encodes CDR1 SGHTA and CDR2 FQGNSA. The CDR3 extends over 16 amino acids. CDR3 loop: CASSLAPSGDLDEQFF.

This sequence joins TRBV6-1 and TRBJ1-1. CDR3 length: 17 amino acids. Germline V gene lookup returns CDR1 MNHNS and CDR2 SASEGT. CDR3: CASSQRIIGAQNTEAFF.

This CDR3 reads CASSPPTRDYEQYF. The V call is TRBV28, the J call TRBJ2-7; the TCRdb call, TRBD1, lacks DNA for checking. CDR1 and CDR2 (germline): MDHEN, SYDVKM. The CDR3 extends over 14 amino acids.

This chain links TRBV15 with TRBJ2-1; the TRBD1 assignment by TCRdb is unverifiable without DNA. The CDR3 has 15 residues. Germline values: CDR1 LNHNV, CDR2 YYDKDF (reference sequence). The CDR3 sequence is CATSREKTGYNEQFF.

The CDR3: CASSLRAPQETQYF. This chain uses TRBV12-3 or TRBV12-4 with TRBJ2-5; TCRdb's assignment of TRBD2 cannot be checked, as there is no DNA. The CDR3 covers 14 residues.

The chain employs TRBV12-3 or TRBV12-4 and TRBJ2-1; lacking DNA, the TRBD2 call made by TCRdb goes unchecked. The CDR3 is 16 residues long. CDR3 amino acids: CASSPRAERATNEQFF.

This chain joins TRBV9 and TRBJ2-5; the TRBD1 assignment by TCRdb is unverifiable without DNA. Germline V gives CDR1 SGDLS, CDR2 YYNGEE. The CDR3 extends over 16 amino acids. Here the CDR3 reads CASSVGAGQGVETQYF. The full variable domain, its missing parts supplied by reference TRBV9 and TRBJ2-5, is DSGVTQTPKHLITATGQRVTLRCSPRSGDLSVYWYQQSLDQGLQFLIQYYNGEERAKGNILERFSAQQFPDLHSELNLSSLELGDSALYFCASSVGAGQGVETQYFGPGTRLLVL.

The genes are TRBV7-2 and TRBJ2-3; checking the TCRdb D call of TRBD2 is not possible without DNA. The CDR3 is 17 amino acids. CDR1 is SGHTA, CDR2 FQGNSA, per germline. CDR3 in amino acids: CASSLSAGGRSGNTQYF. The full variable domain, completed using reference TRBV7-2 and TRBJ2-3, is GAGVSQSPSNKVTEKGKDVELRCDPISGHTALYWYRQSLGQGLEFLIYFQGNSAPDKSGLPSDRFSAERTGGSVSTLTIQRTQQEDSAVYLCASSLSAGGRSGNTQYFGPGTRLTVL.

The chain joins TRBV11-3 to TRBJ2-5. The CDR3 runs 17 residues. Per the germline V gene, CDR1 is SGHNT and CDR2 is YENEEA. The CDR3 loop is CASSLEDGSATQETQYF.

The chain joins TRBV4-3 to TRBJ2-1; there is no DNA to check the TCRdb D call of TRBD2. This CDR3 comprises 18 residues. Germline assignment: CDR1 LGHNA and CDR2 YSLEER. CDR3 residues: CASSQVYSGRAPDNEQFF.

The genes are TRBV18 and TRBJ2-3; checking the TCRdb D call of TRBD2 is not possible without DNA. Germline V lookup: CDR1 KGHSH, CDR2 LQKENI. This CDR3 spans 16 amino acids. The CDR3 loop reads CASSPLPGLSTDTQYF. Drawing the rest from reference TRBV18 and TRBJ2-3, the complete variable domain is NAGVMQNPRHLVRRRGQEARLRCSPMKGHSHVYWYRQLPEEGLKFMVYLQKENIIDESGMPKERFSAEFPKEGPSILRIQQVVRGDSAAYFCASSPLPGLSTDTQYFGPGTRLTVL.

The rearrangement uses TRBV6-2 or TRBV6-3 and TRBJ2-1; TCRdb calls TRBD1, which cannot be checked without DNA. The germline V gene encodes CDR1 MNHEY and CDR2 SVGEGT. The CDR3 has 15 amino acids. CDR3 in amino acids: CASSTRTGRYNEQFF.

The rearrangement uses TRBV7-9 and TRBJ2-1; TCRdb's D gene call, TRBD2, goes unchecked for lack of DNA. The CDR3 length is 16 residues. Per the germline V gene, CDR1 is SEHNR and CDR2 is FQNEAQ (reference sequence). The CDR3 loop reads CASSGVTSGRGAEQFF. Based on the CDR3 plus reference TRBV7-9 and TRBJ2-1, the full variable domain is DTGVSQNPRHKITKRGQNVTFRCDPISEHNRLYWYRQTLGQGPEFLTYFQNEAQLEKSRLLSDRFSAERPKGSFSTLEIQRTEQGDSAMYLCASSGVTSGRGAEQFFGPGTRLTVL.

The chain joins TRBV20-1 to TRBJ2-2. This CDR3 contains 12 residues. Looked up from germline, CDR1 is DFQATT and CDR2 is SNEGSKA (reference sequence). CDR3: CSALDYTGELFF.

The rearrangement links TRBV5-6 to TRBJ1-1; TCRdb returns TRBD1, unconfirmable since there is no DNA. The CDR3 covers 14 residues. Germline values: CDR1 SGHDT, CDR2 YYEEEE. CDR3 loop: CASSLSHRDPEAFF.

This chain connects TRBV6-1 to TRBJ2-1; TCRdb lists TRBD2, though no DNA is available to test this call. The CDR3 has 19 amino acids. Germline CDR1 MNHNS, CDR2 SASEGT. CDR3 protein: CASSHQIFSGRRSYNEQFF.

V usage is TRBV7-9 and J usage is TRBJ2-5; TCRdb proposes TRBD1, but this gene call is untestable without DNA. The germline V gene encodes CDR1 SEHNR and CDR2 FQNEAQ (reference sequence). There are 15 residues in the CDR3. This chain's CDR3 is CASSVDRDRQETQYF.

This rearrangement joins TRBV11-2 to TRBJ1-1; TCRdb outputs TRBD1, but without DNA this stays unchecked. This CDR3 has 16 residues. CDR1 and CDR2 from the germline V gene are SGHAT and FQNNGV. This CDR3 reads CASSLTRAGGNTEAFF.

The genes are TRBV7-8 and TRBJ2-1; TCRdb indicates TRBD2, and absent DNA this call remains unverified. The germline CDR1 and CDR2 sequences are SGHVS and FQNEAQ. The length of the CDR3 is 15 residues. The CDR3 reads CASTATSGPYNEQFF. Complete variable domain (other parts from reference TRBV7-8 and TRBJ2-1): GAGVSQSPRYKVAKRGQDVALRCDPISGHVSLFWYQQALGQGPEFLTYFQNEAQLDKSGLPSDRFFAERPEGSVSTLKIQRTQQEDSAVYLCASTATSGPYNEQFFGPGTRLTVL.